This T cell receptor beta chain derives from a study of blood T cell repertoires in COVID-19. Study information: COVID-19 samples collected from the United States, Italy and Spain covered acute and convalescent phases. The analysed material was cDNA or gDNA that came from T cells, B-cell-depleted T cells, or PBMCs.

In germline, CDR1 is SGHVS, CDR2 FQNEAQ. Trimming pared 2 bases from V and 1 base from J, leaving 6 bases between. The CDR3 runs 13 residues. Cohort assignment relied on participant-reported clinical history. Authors' processing steps: Reference gene primer amplification gave estimated nucleated cell counts. Only in-frame clones appear in the TCRdb table, and some are missing; sequencing was by immunoSEQ multiplex PCR. The V and J calls and the clone size are those of that table, but D and trimming were determined from the DNA. Of 150,000 or so clones listed, roughly 84% are singletons. The sequencing input was PBMCs or T cells enriched from blood (not recorded which). The sequence was collected from a human donor with acute COVID-19. The donor label of this sample is uncertain. The chain couples TRBV7-8 to TRBJ2-7; possible D gene TRBD2, 6 bases. CDR3 sequence: CASSLRESYEQYF. In DNA form, the CDR3 reads TGTGCCAGCAGCTTACGGGAGTCCTACGAGCAGTACTTC.